These 7 T cell receptor beta chains originate from one sample sequenced in a study of cytomegalovirus exposure and HLA in healthy donors. Sequencing used immunoSEQ multiplex PCR; TCRdb keeps in-frame clones, though not all of them. The data hold 250,000 to 400,000 clones, with roughly 87% observed a single time. The sample comprised PBMCs. The receptors were gathered from a man aged 25-45 years in good health and CMV-seronegative.

The chain joins TRBV27 to TRBJ2-2, with D perhaps matching TRBD2 (5 bases). This CDR3 contains 13 residues. Germline V gives CDR1 MNHEY, CDR2 SMNVEV (reference sequence). Trimming removed 9 bases from V and 3 bases from J, with 11 bases in between. CDR3: CASTWGDTGELFF. In DNA, the CDR3 is TGTGCCAGTACTTGGGGAGACACCGGGGAGCTGTTTTTT.

This clone was detected once. V and J are TRBV4-1 and TRBJ2-7; 7 bases fit TRBD1. CDR1 and CDR2 (germline): MGHRA, YSYEKL. J was trimmed by 0 bases and V by 1 base; bases with no gene match: 3. The CDR3 length is 15 residues. The DNA of the CDR3 is TGCGCCAGCAGCCAAGTGACAGGGAGCTCCTACGAGCAGTACTTC. Amino acids: CASSQVTGSSYEQYF.

V and J are TRBV10-1 and TRBJ2-7, with 8 bases lining up with TRBD1. The CDR3 runs to 14 residues. Per germline, CDR1 WNHNN and CDR2 SYGVQD (reference sequence). The trim removed 6 bases at V and 0 bases at J, leaving 4 bases unmatched. The CDR3 DNA sequence: TGCGCCAGCAGCCGGGACAGGAGCTCCTACGAGCAGTACTTC. Translation: CASSRDRSSYEQYF.

This clone was seen once. The chain has TRBV6-5 and TRBJ2-5, with 7 bases lining up with TRBD2. The CDR3 runs to 15 residues. From germline, CDR1 is MNHEY and CDR2 SVGAGI. The V and J ends lost 0 bases and 4 bases, in that order; junction bases with no gene match: 5. DNA of the CDR3: TGTGCCAGCAGTTACTCACAGCGGGGAGGAGAGACCCAGTACTTC. Translated, it gives CASSYSQRGGETQYF.

The rearrangement joins TRBV6-1 to TRBJ1-5; D not resolved. The germline CDR1 and CDR2 sequences are MNHNS and SASEGT. The CDR3 totals 12 residues. The V end lost 5 bases, the J end lost 4 bases, and 6 bases lay between the germline ends. The chain's CDR3 is CASSPLNQPQHF. The DNA for the CDR3 is TGTGCCAGCAGTCCCTTGAATCAGCCCCAGCATTTT.

This sequence joins TRBV7-2 and TRBJ1-2; no definite D call. The CDR3 loop spans 12 amino acids. V lost 5 bases to trimming and J lost 5 bases, with 9 bases between them. CDR1 is SGHTA, CDR2 FQGNSA, per germline. CDR3 coding DNA: TGTGCCAGCAGCCTCATGAGGTATGGCTACACCTTC. It is translated as CASSLMRYGYTF.

The rearrangement joins TRBV5-8 to TRBJ1-6, with 7 positions matching TRBD1. The CDR3 is 15 residues long. Germline assignment: CDR1 SGHTS and CDR2 YDEGEE. V was clipped by 5 bases and J by 6 bases; unmatched bases: 8. Here the CDR3 DNA reads TGTGCCAGCAGAGATCCGGGACAGACTAATTCACCCCTCCACTTT. Translated, it gives CASRDPGQTNSPLHF. Complete variable domain (other parts from reference TRBV5-8 and TRBJ1-6): EAGVTQSPTHLIKTRGQQATLRCSPISGHTSVYWYQQALGLGLQFLLWYDEGEERNRGNFPPRFSGRQFPNYSSELNVNALELEDSALYLCASRDPGQTNSPLHFGNGTRLTVT.